This T cell receptor beta chain is from a study of tumor-infiltrating lymphocytes in primary liver carcinoma. Study information: Men as well as women, aged 30 to 69 years, made up the patients. Tumors were stage T1-T3 N0M0, about 4 to 11 cm across.

Details on this clonotype: Its antigen remains unidentified. Compared with germline, one end of the junction differs, possibly owing to a read error.

Blood RNA was derived from unsorted whole blood, and germline DNA was extracted too. From roughly 500 ng total RNA, TCR beta cDNA was generated with a primer in the constant region. Sequencing libraries for TCR beta derived from three nested multiplex PCR rounds that used slightly modified ARM-PCR. A C-beta reverse primer and TRBV1-TRBV30 forward primers served in each of the first two PCR rounds, at approximately 10 cycles apiece. One entry per CDR3 protein, called by TCRdb with MiXCR from the multiplex PCR reads. The sample holds 310,000 or so distinct CDR3 sequences, roughly three fifths seen once. General observations from the study: Between tumor regions, pairs overlapped more than tumor-adjacent and tumor-blood pairs did. Blood's top-250-clone fraction was significantly lower than that of tumors (p = 0.039).

The CDR3 has 15 residues. The germline CDR1 and CDR2 sequences are SGHAT and FQDESV (reference sequence). The source of this sequence is a woman aged 25 to 39 with primary liver carcinoma and hepatitis B virus infection. The genes are TRBV11-1 and TRBJ2-7, with 9 bases aligning to TRBD1. The sequenced material came from peripheral blood. Written as DNA, the CDR3 is TGTACCAGCAGTTTAGCCGGGACAGGGAGCTACGAGCAGTACTTC. Protein: CTSSLAGTGSYEQYF.